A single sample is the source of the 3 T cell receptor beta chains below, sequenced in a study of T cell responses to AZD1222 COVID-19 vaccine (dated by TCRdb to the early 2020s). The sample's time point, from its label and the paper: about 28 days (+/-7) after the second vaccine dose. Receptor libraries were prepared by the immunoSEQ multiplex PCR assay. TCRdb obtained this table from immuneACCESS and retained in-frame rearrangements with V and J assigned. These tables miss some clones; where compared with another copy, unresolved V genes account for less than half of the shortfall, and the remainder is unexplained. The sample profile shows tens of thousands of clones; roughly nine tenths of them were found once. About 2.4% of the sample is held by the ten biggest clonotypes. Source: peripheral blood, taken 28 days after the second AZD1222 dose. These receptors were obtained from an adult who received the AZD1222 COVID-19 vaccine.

The CDR3 here is CASSVDENYGYTF. The CDR3 DNA is TGTGCCAGCAGCGTAGATGAGAACTATGGCTACACCTTC. The gene calls are TRBV9 and TRBJ1-2, with no clear D. Germline lookup yields CDR1 SGDLS and CDR2 YYNGEE. Trimming removed 0 bases at V and 2 bases at J, with 5 bases between. The CDR3 is 13 residues long.

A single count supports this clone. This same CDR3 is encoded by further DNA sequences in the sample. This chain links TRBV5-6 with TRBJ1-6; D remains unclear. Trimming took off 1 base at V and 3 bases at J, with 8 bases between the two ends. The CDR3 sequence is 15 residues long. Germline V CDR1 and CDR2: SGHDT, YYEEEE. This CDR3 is CASSLNPGYNSPLHF. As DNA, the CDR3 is TGTGCCAGCAGCTTGAATCCTGGCTATAATTCACCCCTCCACTTT. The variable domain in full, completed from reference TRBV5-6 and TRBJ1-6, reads DAGVTQSPTHLIKTRGQQVTLRCSPKSGHDTVSWYQQALGQGPQFIFQYYEEEERQRGNFPDRFSGHQFPNYSSELNVNALLLGDSALYLCASSLNPGYNSPLHFGNGTRLTVT.

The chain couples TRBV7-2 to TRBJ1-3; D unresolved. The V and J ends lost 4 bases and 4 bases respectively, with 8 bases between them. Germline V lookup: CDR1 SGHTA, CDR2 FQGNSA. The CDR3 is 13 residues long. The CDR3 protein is CASSWVGGNTIYF. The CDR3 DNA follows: TGTGCCAGCAGCTGGGTAGGAGGAAACACCATATATTTT.